This paragraph reports one T cell receptor beta chain. The data derive from a study of identical twins. TCRdb called the 5' RACE reads again in MiXCR, with one record for every CDR3 protein. The sample yields roughly 190,000 distinct CDR3 sequences, roughly 15% seen once. These data were also reused for a study on T cells expressing NK-cell markers.

This TCR derives from a woman between 18 and 29 years old in good health. Source material: CD8+ T cells sorted from blood.

CDR3 loop: CASSAGSNTEAFF. As DNA, the CDR3 is TGTGCCAGCAGCGCGGGTTCCAACACTGAAGCTTTCTTT. V usage is TRBV27 and J usage is TRBJ1-1; D unresolved. V shed 6 bases and J shed 2 bases, with 10 bases lying between them. CDR1 is MNHEY, CDR2 SMNVEV, per germline (reference sequence). The CDR3 runs 13 residues.